These 10 T cell receptor beta chains came from one sample sequenced in a study of T cell responses to AZD1222 COVID-19 vaccine. Using immunoSEQ multiplex PCR, the repertoire was profiled, and TCRdb retains in-frame clones only, with some absent. The table includes approximately 130,000 clones, 75% to 95% detected once. Sequenced material: peripheral blood, taken 28 days after the second dose of the MenACWY control vaccine. The receptors originated from an adult who received the MenACWY meningococcal vaccine as a control.

The DNA of the CDR3 is TGCAGCGTTGTGTTATGGGGACAGGGCCCTGAAGCTTTCTTT. It codes for CSVVLWGQGPEAFF. This chain uses TRBV29-1 with TRBJ1-1; 9 nucleotides match TRBD1. This CDR3 region has 14 residues. With V trimmed by 4 bases and J by 6 bases, 9 bases remained unmatched. Germline V lookup: CDR1 SQVTM, CDR2 ANQGSEA.

The rearrangement uses TRBV2 and TRBJ2-7; D might be TRBD1 or TRBD2, each matching 5 bases. Trimming removed 8 bases from V and 7 bases from J, with 15 bases in between. From germline, CDR1 is SNHLY and CDR2 FYNNEI. CDR3 length: 12 residues. Here the CDR3 DNA reads TGTGCCAGCCGCATGGGTGGGGGTGAGCAGTACTTC. This translates into CASRMGGGEQYF.

V and J are TRBV15 and TRBJ2-1; a weak D match, TRBD1 (5 bases). CDR3 size: 13 residues. V was clipped by 4 bases and J by 4 bases, with 8 bases between them. Germline values: CDR1 LNHNV, CDR2 YYDKDF (reference sequence). The CDR3 DNA reads TGTGCCACCAGCAACCGACAGTACAATGAGCAGTTCTTC. It is translated as CATSNRQYNEQFF.

V is TRBV27 and J is TRBJ1-4, with no clear D. Germline V gene lookup returns CDR1 MNHEY and CDR2 SMNVEV (reference sequence). The CDR3 spans 16 residues. Trimming stripped 4 bases from V and 5 bases from J, with 17 bases between. The DNA of the CDR3 is TGTGCCAGCAGTTCCTTTATGGGTGGGGTGAATGAAAAACTGTTTTTT. Amino acids: CASSSFMGGVNEKLFF.

The V call is TRBV18, the J call TRBJ2-1, with D perhaps given as TRBD1 or TRBD2 (6 bases each). Trimming stripped 6 bases from V and 6 bases from J, with 21 bases between. Germline V gene data show CDR1 as KGHSH and CDR2 as LQKENI. There are 16 residues in the CDR3. CDR3 loop: CASSPLSGGALNEQFF. The CDR3 nucleotides read TGTGCCAGCTCCCCCCTCTCCGGGGGCGCTCTCAATGAGCAGTTCTTC.

This rearrangement joins TRBV4-2 to TRBJ2-1; D gene ambiguous. The ends were cut back, 0 bases at V and 0 bases at J, with 9 bases in the middle. The CDR3 has 16 residues. Germline V gene data show CDR1 as LGHNA and CDR2 as YNFKEQ. CDR3 protein: CASSQDRLYSYNEQFF. CDR3 sequence (DNA): TGTGCCAGCAGCCAAGATCGGCTCTACTCCTACAATGAGCAGTTCTTC.

This clone was detected only once. The genes are TRBV2 and TRBJ1-3, with D perhaps TRBD1 (6 bases). The V gene lost 4 bases and the J gene lost 0 bases, with 10 bases spanning the gap. The CDR3 is made up of 15 amino acids. Germline CDR1 is SNHLY and CDR2 is FYNNEI. This CDR3 is CASSAGGGSGNTIYF. In nucleotides, the CDR3 is TGTGCCAGCAGTGCTGGGGGCGGCTCTGGAAACACCATATATTTT.

In nucleotides, the CDR3 is TGCGCCAGCAGTGAGTCGTCGGCGGGCCTACTAGATACGCAGTATTTT. Translated, it gives CASSESSAGLLDTQYF. V gene TRBV10-1 combines with J gene TRBJ2-3; tentatively, D is TRBD2 (5 bases). Deletions cut 0 bases from V and 5 bases from J, with 15 bases between. CDR3 length equals 16 residues. The germline V gene has CDR1 WNHNN and CDR2 SYGVQD (reference sequence).

The genes are TRBV5-1 and TRBJ1-1; 10 nucleotides line up with TRBD1. Germline V gene lookup returns CDR1 SGHRS and CDR2 YFSETQ. The ends lost 2 bases at V and 8 bases at J; junction bases unmatched: 6. The CDR3 sequence is 14 residues long. CDR3 sequence: CASSLDRGRKEAFF. The CDR3 region has the DNA TGCGCCAGCAGCTTAGACAGGGGGCGTAAGGAAGCTTTCTTT.

This CDR3 is CASSETENTEAFF. DNA for the CDR3: TGTGCCAGCAGTGAGACCGAGAACACTGAAGCTTTCTTT. This chain links TRBV6-4 with TRBJ1-1; D gene uncertain. From germline, CDR1 is MRHNA and CDR2 SNTAGT. CDR3 length equals 13 residues. Between the trimmed V and J ends, which lost 3 bases and 1 base, there was a span of 6 bases.